Sequencing of this T cell receptor beta chain was carried out in a study of T cells in Graves' hyperthyroidism and ophthalmopathy (dated by TCRdb to between 2019 and 2020). General notes on the study: Peripheral blood was collected at initial diagnosis, before any treatment. To identify TCR V-J signatures that set the groups apart, the researchers used a discovery cohort of about a hundred patients, made up of 40 to 45 with Graves' ophthalmopathy and some 60 with stable Graves' hyperthyroidism. For training and testing, the 100 or so patients in the discovery cohort were randomly divided in a 7:3 ratio. In roughly six Graves' hyperthyroidism patients, the study also compared T-cell repertoires from thyroid tissue with T-cell repertoires from blood. TCR Vbeta CDR3 sequencing of around 130 peripheral blood samples (43 ophthalmopathy, 75 to 85 hyperthyroidism and some 17 progressor patients) is reported in the paper. An independent validation cohort of around 19 hyperthyroidism patients and 15 or so patients who later progressed to ophthalmopathy tested prospective prediction of ophthalmopathy. Following sampling, methimazole starting at 30 mg daily was given to hyperthyroidism patients, and high-dose intravenous methylprednisolone was given to ophthalmopathy patients. Broad study findings and their caveats: Blood samples also contained most of the expanded thyroid clonotypes (frequency above 0.001), which suggests that blood repertoires may reflect thyroid immune responses. A 13 V-J signature model separated ophthalmopathy from stable hyperthyroidism, with about 90% sensitivity and 81.08% specificity in cross-validation and 80%/75% in testing. Sample size was not statistically predetermined, and investigators were not blinded to group allocation. During validation, the model predicted progression to ophthalmopathy a median of about 6.3 months ahead of onset, with around 70% sensitivity and around 73% specificity.

This clonotype was detected only a few times. The antigen this receptor binds is unknown. Base quality data are lacking; no much larger clone is found one base away. Amplification of TCR beta CDR3 regions was carried out from RNA transcripts. For the first round of RT-PCR on the TCR CDR3, the HTBI primer set was used together with the Qiagen OneStep RT-PCR kit. The libraries were constructed in a second round of multiplex PCR and then size-selected and purified. Libraries were sequenced paired-end with 100 bp reads on an Illumina HiSeq2000. From the authors' description of their analysis: SOAPnuke was used to process the raw data, removing reads that contained adapters or uncalled bases, had a mean Phred below 15, or lacked an exact match to the constant primer or identifier. COPE v1.2.5 was used to merge the high-quality paired reads, and each unique nucleotide sequence was defined as a clonotype. MiTCR v1.1 was used to align the clonotypes against IMGT TRBV, TRBD and TRBJ reference segments. Only V-J combinations with frequency above 0.0001, covering about 99% of repertoires, were analysed. The TCS score was defined as the ratio of F50 (clonal expansion) to E x V (chaos), calculated using BLOSUM62-based TCRdist between CDR3 peptides within each V-J. Welch's t-statistics and random forest reduced fewer than 600 V-J features to roughly 13, which were used in a naive Bayes classifier (R e1071). The public sequencing data were trimmed at Q25 with fastp and processed into clonotypes with MiXCR by TCRdb, which kept only in-frame beta chains. Rows with a matching CDR3 protein are joined into one entry that keeps the most common DNA and genes. What appears here as the V and J calls and clone size reflects TCRdb's work, not the paper's. The sample table contains more than 300,000 distinct CDR3 sequences; only one count was recorded for 14% of them. Jointly, the top ten make up about 22% of the sample.

Stable Graves' hyperthyroidism was defined as no progression to ophthalmopathy during 18 months of follow-up. Hyperthyroidism patients were newly diagnosed, had a disease duration of under 2 months, and were aged 18 to 65 years. Exclusion was applied to patients with uncontrolled infections, other autoimmune diseases, pregnancy or lactation. Diagnoses were established on the basis of clinical symptoms, serum thyroxine and TRAb, thyroid ultrasound, and orbital computed tomography. Ficoll-Paque density gradient centrifugation was used to isolate PBMCs from under 11 ml of fresh peripheral blood. Total RNA was extracted using Trizol reagent, and RNA quality was assessed on an Agilent 2100 Bioanalyzer. CDR3 length: 14 amino acids, cysteine to phenylalanine. Kept here is only the CDR3 DNA, which spans 42 bases and is read in frame from base 1. According to the germline V gene, CDR1 reads MGHRA and CDR2 reads YSYEKL. V is clipped by 4 bases and J by 2 bases, and the sequence between their germline boundaries is 10 bases long.

The specimen sequenced was blood. The rearranged segments are TRBV4-1 and TRBJ2-3, with a weak D call of TRBD1 (5 bases match). This TCR was recovered from a young woman with Graves' hyperthyroidism. This receptor carries the CDR3 CASSRQITTDTQYF. The DNA sequence is as follows: TGCGCCAGCAGCCGACAGATAACCACAGATACGCAGTATTTT.